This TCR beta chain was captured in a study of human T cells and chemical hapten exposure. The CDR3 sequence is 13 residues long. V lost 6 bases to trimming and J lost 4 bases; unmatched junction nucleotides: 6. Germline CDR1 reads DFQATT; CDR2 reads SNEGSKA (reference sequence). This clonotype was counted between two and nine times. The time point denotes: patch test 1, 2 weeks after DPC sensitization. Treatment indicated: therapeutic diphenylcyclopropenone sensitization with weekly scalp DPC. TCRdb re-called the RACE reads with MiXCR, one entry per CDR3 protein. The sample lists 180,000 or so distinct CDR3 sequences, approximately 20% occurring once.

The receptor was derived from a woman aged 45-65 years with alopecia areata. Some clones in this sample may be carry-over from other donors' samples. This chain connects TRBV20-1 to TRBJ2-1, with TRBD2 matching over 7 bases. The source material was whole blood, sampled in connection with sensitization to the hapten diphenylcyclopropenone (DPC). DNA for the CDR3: TGCAGTGCCCGGGAGGATGAGTACAATGAGCAGTTCTTC. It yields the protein CSAREDEYNEQFF.